This T cell receptor (beta chain) is from a study of Ad26.COV2.S vaccination and SARS-CoV-2 variants. Study information: The donor participated in the COV1001 trial, in its Ad26.COV2.S arm.

Remarks on this clone: Its target is unknown.

This CDR3 region has 13 residues. V lost 2 bases to trimming and J lost 11 bases, with 16 bases between them. Germline CDR1 and CDR2: SGHKS and YYEKEE (reference sequence). The treatment was: 15 to 20 received Ad26.COV2.S at low or high dose, single or two shots; 5 received placebo; per-sample allocation not given. The study sampled participants on day 63 after the first vaccine or placebo injection. Libraries were prepared by immunoSEQ multiplex PCR; TCRdb keeps only in-frame clonotypes and omits some of them. The sample consists of about 390,000 clones, roughly 90% of them appearing once. Study results and limitations: Breadth of non-spike TCRs did not differ between vaccinees and placebo recipients.

The rearrangement links TRBV5-5 to TRBJ1-1, with unresolved D. The receptor was isolated from a person aged 18-65 years who received the Ad26.COV2.S COVID-19 vaccine or a placebo. The sequenced sample was peripheral blood, obtained in a trial of Ad26.COV2.S vaccine versus placebo. The CDR3 loop reads CASSFFSGIAAFF. DNA for the CDR3: TGTGCCAGCAGCTTTTTTTCGGGAATAGCGGCTTTCTTT.